This entry features one TCR beta chain sequence. Within the sample, other DNA sequences also encode this same CDR3. Original processing notes: Estimation of nucleated cell counts relied on the amplification of reference gene primers. The assay was immunoSEQ multiplex PCR, and TCRdb's table has in-frame clones only and misses some. The V and J calls and clone size come from that table; D and trimming were worked out from the DNA. The repertoire holds 95,000 to 150,000 clones, with just under 80% as singletons. The CDR3 loop spans 15 amino acids. CDR1 SGDLS and CDR2 YYNGEE come from the germline V gene. V trimming: 0 bases; J trimming: 2 bases; junction bases outside the gene matches: 3. The sample is drawn from a study of blood T cell repertoires in COVID-19. Study background: The United States, Italy and Spain were the sources of the acute and convalescent COVID-19 samples.

Input material: peripheral blood. This TCR derives from a man in his 60s with active or convalescent COVID-19. The V and J genes are TRBV9 and TRBJ2-7; TRBD1 matches 9 bases. Written as DNA, the CDR3 is TGTGCCAGCAGCGTAGGACAGGGGGGGACCTACGAGCAGTACTTC. Encoded protein: CASSVGQGGTYEQYF.